A selection of T cell receptor beta chains follows, all from one sample in a study of control samples from healthy donors and cancer patients. Data came from immunoSEQ multiplex PCR; TCRdb stores just in-frame clones and leaves some out. The sample has approximately 90,000 clones; approximately 84% are singletons. The sequencing input was PBMCs. The source is a man between 70 and 80 years old with lung cancer. Both conserved end residues are part of each CDR3. A D gene is named only where the DNA matches it firmly. Clone sizes are given selectively: once, few, many, or a class where the clone is expanded.

CDR3aa | CDR3nt | v_gene | abundance | j_gene | d_gene | len
CASSEGEGYGYTF | TGTGCCAGCAGTGAGGGGGAGGGCTATGGCTACACCTTC | TRBV2 | NA | TRBJ1-2 | NA | 13
CASSFGQANTEAFF | TGTGCCAGCAGCTTTGGACAGGCGAACACTGAAGCTTTCTTT | TRBV7-2 | NA | TRBJ1-1 | TRBD1 | 14
CASSLAGQGVTEAFF | TGCGCCAGCAGCTTGGCCGGACAGGGGGTAACTGAAGCTTTCTTT | TRBV5-1 | NA | TRBJ1-1 | TRBD1 | 15
CASSHSQQTDTEAFF | TGCGCCAGCAGCCATTCTCAACAGACGGACACTGAAGCTTTCTTT | TRBV4-1 | NA | TRBJ1-1 | NA | 15
CASSFLDRGGYEQYF | TGTGCCAGCAGTTTTTTGGACAGGGGCGGCTACGAGCAGTACTTC | TRBV6-5 | NA | TRBJ2-7 | TRBD1 | 15
CASSLASRRGRGEQYF | TGTGCCAGCAGCTTAGCGTCGCGGAGGGGGCGTGGGGAGCAGTACTTC | TRBV7-2 | NA | TRBJ2-7 | NA | 16
CASSAGGGQGNYGYTF | TGTGCCAGCAGCGCAGGTGGAGGACAGGGCAACTATGGCTACACCTTC | TRBV9 | NA | TRBJ1-2 | TRBD1 | 16
CASRTTSWGQPNSPLHF | TGTGCCAGTAGGACCACATCTTGGGGACAGCCTAATTCACCCCTCCACTTT | TRBV19 | NA | TRBJ1-6 | TRBD1 | 17
CASSHTGSSTDTQYF | TGTGCCAGCAGTCATACAGGGTCCAGCACAGATACGCAGTATTTT | TRBV6-2/TRBV6-3 | NA | TRBJ2-3 | NA | 15
CAGRRTGEQYF | TGTGCGGGAAGGAGGACAGGCGAGCAGTACTTC | TRBV30 | few | TRBJ2-7 | TRBD1 | 11
CASSLDGGWYGYTF | TGTGCCAGCAGCTTAGATGGGGGATGGTATGGCTACACCTTC | TRBV7-9 | NA | TRBJ1-2 | NA | 14
CASSRAGTGGGTDTQYF | TGCGCCAGCAGCCGGGCCGGGACAGGGGGAGGCACAGATACGCAGTATTTT | TRBV5-1 | NA | TRBJ2-3 | TRBD1 | 17
CASSLIGQGTDTQYF | TGCGCCAGCAGCTTAATAGGACAGGGCACAGATACGCAGTATTTT | TRBV5-1 | few | TRBJ2-3 | TRBD1 | 15
CASGTGGNEQYF | TGTGCCAGTGGGACAGGGGGCAACGAGCAGTACTTC | TRBV19 | NA | TRBJ2-7 | TRBD1 | 12
CASSISSGGAYGYTF | TGTGCCAGCAGCATCTCGTCAGGGGGCGCATATGGCTACACCTTC | TRBV6-6 | once | TRBJ1-2 | TRBD1 | 15
CASSRGTLDTQYF | TGTGCCAGCAGTAGGGGGACATTAGATACGCAGTATTTT | TRBV6-6 | NA | TRBJ2-3 | NA | 13
CASSFGTGGTYEQYF | TGTGCCAGTAGTTTCGGGACAGGGGGCACCTACGAGCAGTACTTC | TRBV19 | NA | TRBJ2-7 | TRBD1 | 15
CASSGPLQGRNTEAFF | TGTGCCAGCAGCGGGCCCCTACAGGGACGGAACACTGAAGCTTTCTTT | TRBV11-2 | NA | TRBJ1-1 | NA | 16
CASSDSGGPDTQYF | TGTGCCAGCAGTGACAGCGGGGGCCCCGATACGCAGTATTTT | TRBV25-1 | NA | TRBJ2-3 | TRBD2 | 14
CASRWEGSVMGHTGELFF | TGTGCCAGCAGGTGGGAGGGCAGCGTAATGGGTCACACCGGGGAGCTGTTTTTT | TRBV28 | NA | TRBJ2-2 | TRBD2 | 18
CASSNQGARQPQHF | TGTGCCAGCTCAAACCAGGGGGCCCGACAGCCCCAGCATTTT | TRBV18 | once | TRBJ1-5 | TRBD1 | 14
CASSSTTGNEQYF | TGTGCCAGCAGTTCAACGACAGGGAACGAGCAGTACTTC | TRBV12-3/TRBV12-4 | NA | TRBJ2-7 | TRBD1 | 13
CASSYSANEKLFF | TGTGCCAGCAGTTACTCAGCTAATGAAAAACTGTTTTTT | TRBV6-5 | NA | TRBJ1-4 | NA | 13
CASSSGQETGTQYF | TGTGCCAGCTCCTCGGGACAGGAAACGGGTACGCAGTATTTT | TRBV18 | NA | TRBJ2-3 | TRBD1 | 14
CASSPPTGSEAGYTF | TGTGCCAGCTCACCACCGACAGGGAGCGAGGCGGGCTACACCTTC | TRBV18 | once | TRBJ1-2 | TRBD1 | 15
CASSLGPDRVRYTF | TGTGCCAGCAGTCTGGGCCCGGACAGAGTCCGCTACACCTTC | TRBV5-4 | NA | TRBJ1-2 | NA | 14
CASSDGLALDTQYF | TGCGCCAGCAGTGATGGGCTAGCTTTGGATACGCAGTATTTT | TRBV10-1 | NA | TRBJ2-3 | NA | 14
CASSLESSTEQFF | TGCGCCAGCAGCTTGGAATCGTCTACTGAGCAGTTCTTC | TRBV5-1 | NA | TRBJ2-1 | NA | 13
CASSVAARGYGYTF | TGTGCCAGCAGCGTAGCAGCCCGGGGCTATGGCTACACCTTC | TRBV9 | NA | TRBJ1-2 | NA | 14
CASSPELNTEAFF | TGTGCCAGCTCACCCGAGTTGAACACTGAAGCTTTCTTT | TRBV18 | NA | TRBJ1-1 | NA | 13
CASSLAHPPGETQYF | TGCGCCAGCAGCTTGGCCCACCCGCCGGGGGAGACCCAGTACTTC | TRBV5-1 | NA | TRBJ2-5 | NA | 15
CASSEMAQGTQYF | TGTGCCAGCAGTGAAATGGCACAGGGTACGCAGTATTTT | TRBV6-4 | NA | TRBJ2-3 | NA | 13
CASSILPDRGEGYTEAFF | TGTGCCAGTAGTATTCTACCAGACAGGGGAGAAGGATATACTGAAGCTTTCTTT | TRBV19 | few | TRBJ1-1 | TRBD1 | 18